This paragraph covers one T cell receptor beta chain sequence. Antigen: not known. Unmatched junction bases numbered 4, after V lost 5 bases and J lost 4 bases. Per the germline V gene, CDR1 is SGHAT and CDR2 is FQNNGV. The CDR3 covers 15 residues. This sample is part of a study of cytomegalovirus exposure and HLA in healthy donors. Study-wide points: Among TCR beta chains of equal frequency, HLA-associated ones were more clonally expanded in a later analysis. Later genetic work tied a missense DCLRE1C variant to beta-chain V and J trimming.

60 Vbeta and 13 Jbeta primers were used in PCR. The data were produced by immunoSEQ multiplex PCR, yet TCRdb's version contains in-frame clones alone and is incomplete. The sample has fewer than 200,000 clones; approximately 77% are singletons. The clonotype comes from a young man in good health and CMV-seronegative. The sample was PBMCs. The chain combines TRBV11-2 with TRBJ2-1; 11 positions agree with TRBD2. The CDR3 bases are TGTGCCAGCAGCGCTGGGACTAGCGGTTACAATGAGCAGTTCTTC. Translated: CASSAGTSGYNEQFF.